The 10 T cell receptor beta chains presented below share a single source sample, sequenced in a study of PD-1 blockade in mismatch repair-deficient tumors. Repertoires were generated with immunoSEQ multiplex PCR, while TCRdb's copy carries only in-frame clones and drops some. Among some 120,000 clones, 70% to 90% were seen once, and the ten largest hold about 14%. The sample consisted of peripheral blood, taken 44 weeks after starting pembrolizumab. All receptors come from an adult with mismatch repair-deficient cancer.

V gene TRBV19 combines with J gene TRBJ2-7, with D perhaps matching TRBD1 (5 bases). Germline V gives CDR1 LNHDA, CDR2 SQIVND (reference sequence). CDR3 length equals 13 residues. Trimming took 6 bases from V and 1 from J, leaving 10 bases between them. The CDR3 DNA reads TGTGCCAGTAGACCGACAGAGTCCTACGAGCAGTACTTC. This codes for CASRPTESYEQYF.

The gene calls are TRBV19 and TRBJ2-2; no clear D. CDR1 and CDR2 (germline): LNHDA, SQIVND (reference sequence). The V end was cut by 5 bases, the J end by 7 bases, with 20 bases between. CDR3 length: 16 residues. DNA of the CDR3: TGTGCCAGTAGTTCCGACGGTCTTCCTCTGAGCGGGGAGCTGTTTTTT. Its protein is CASSSDGLPLSGELFF.

The chain links TRBV11-2 to TRBJ1-1; TRBD1 aligns across 8 bases. Germline V gene sequence: CDR1 SGHAT, CDR2 FQNNGV. V trimming: 5 bases; J trimming: 1 base; junction bases outside the gene matches: 3. The CDR3 runs 14 residues. The CDR3, as DNA: TGTGCCAGCAGCCTCGGGACAGGGAACACTGAAGCTTTCTTT. It translates to CASSLGTGNTEAFF.

This clone was seen just once. The chain links TRBV19 to TRBJ2-5; D might be TRBD1 (6 bases). Per germline, CDR1 LNHDA and CDR2 SQIVND (reference sequence). V was cut by 5 bases and J by 0 bases, with 7 bases left in between. The CDR3 is 13 amino acids. The CDR3, as DNA: TGTGCCAGTAGTGGACAGTACCAAGAGACCCAGTACTTC. Its protein is CASSGQYQETQYF.

This chain links TRBV6-6 with TRBJ2-7; D is unclear. Trimming stripped 2 bases from V and 2 bases from J, with 10 bases between. The CDR3 spans 14 residues. Germline-derived CDR1 and CDR2 are MNHNY and SVGAGI (reference sequence). As DNA, the CDR3 is TGTGCCAGCAGTTACGAGGTACGGACCTACGAGCAGTACTTC. Amino acid sequence: CASSYEVRTYEQYF.

This sequence joins TRBV4-3 and TRBJ2-7; weak D call: TRBD1 (6 bases). Trimming shortened V by 4 bases and J by 1 base, and 11 bases separated the two germline ends. CDR3 length equals 14 residues. Germline values: CDR1 LGHNA, CDR2 YSLEER. Written as DNA, the CDR3 is TGCGCCAGCAGCCCTGGGGGCGGATCCTACGAGCAGTACTTC. It yields the protein CASSPGGGSYEQYF.

The V call is TRBV18, the J call TRBJ2-5, with 7 bases lining up with TRBD1. This CDR3 is built from 17 residues. Trimming cost V 0 bases and J 1 base; bases outside gene matches: 8. Germline loops: CDR1 KGHSH, CDR2 LQKENI. The CDR3 DNA sequence: TGTGCCAGCTCACCACCCTCATCCAGGACAGGCCAAGAGACCCAGTACTTC. Protein: CASSPPSSRTGQETQYF.

This chain joins TRBV5-1 and TRBJ2-7, with D tentatively TRBD1 or TRBD2 (5 bases each). Germline CDR1 and CDR2: SGHRS and YFSETQ. This CDR3 has 15 residues. V was trimmed by 3 bases and J by 3 bases, leaving 16 bases between them. The chain's CDR3 is CASSSFRDGVYEQYF. CDR3 coding DNA: TGCGCCAGCAGCTCCTTCCGGGACGGCGTCTACGAGCAGTACTTC.

V is TRBV2 and J is TRBJ2-7; D uncertain. The CDR3 spans 13 residues. Trimming cost V 7 bases and J 4 bases, with 14 bases left between them. Germline CDR1 SNHLY, CDR2 FYNNEI. The CDR3 DNA reads TGTGCCAGCATTCGGCAACCTCCTTACGAGCAGTACTTC. Amino acid sequence: CASIRQPPYEQYF.

The CDR3 coding sequence is TGTGCCAGTACCATAACAGGGTCGAGCAATCAGCCCCAGCATTTT. This codes for CASTITGSSNQPQHF. The chain has TRBV19 and TRBJ1-5; D possibly corresponds to TRBD1 (6 bases). This CDR3 is 15 amino acids long. Trimming pared 7 bases from V and 1 base from J, leaving 14 bases between. CDR1 is LNHDA and CDR2 is SQIVND in the germline V gene (reference sequence).